A single T cell receptor beta chain is shown here with its context. Researchers ran the PCR with 60 Vbeta and 13 Jbeta primers. Here immunoSEQ multiplex PCR was the method, and the copy in TCRdb shows in-frame clones only, minus some. The sample has hundreds of thousands of clones, about four fifths seen once; the top ten hold approximately 5.7%. This sample is part of a study of cytomegalovirus exposure and HLA in healthy donors. Looked up from germline, CDR1 is MNHEY and CDR2 is SVGAGI. V shed 6 bases and J 2 bases; nucleotides not matched to a gene: 7. The CDR3 contains 15 residues. V usage is TRBV6-5 and J usage is TRBJ1-2; TRBD1 matches at 9 bases. The source is a man between 40 and 49 years old in good health and CMV-seropositive. Material for sequencing was PBMCs. The DNA for the CDR3 is TGTGCCAGCAGCCGTGGACAGGGGCGAAACTATGGCTACACCTTC. Residues: CASSRGQGRNYGYTF.